This TCR beta chain was documented in a study of T-cell reconstitution after alpha-beta-depleted transplantation in children. There are many counts of this clonotype. No antigen is known for it. Study-wide results and caveats: One year post-transplant, T-cell counts and diversity were largely derived from T cells produced anew. The study reportedly traced alpha-beta T cells about two months after transplant to several hundred expanded graft clones.

Unique molecular identifiers were incorporated during preparation of the TCRbeta library. TCRdb independently ran MiXCR on the PCR reads; one entry per CDR3 protein. The profile covers under 8,500 distinct CDR3 sequences, with roughly 10% appearing a single time and approximately 22% taken by the ten largest. This CDR3 has 15 residues. V trimming: 2 bases; J trimming: 4 bases; junction bases outside the gene matches: 9. Germline values: CDR1 DFQATT, CDR2 SNEGSKA (reference sequence). Sequencing was performed on PBMCs, mostly from graft donor cells, taken 180 days after TCRalphabeta/CD19-depleted stem cell transplant. V and J are TRBV20-1 and TRBJ2-3; 7 bases line up with TRBD2. The TCR sequence derives from a child less than two years old who had a stem cell transplant for acute myeloid leukemia, so the T cells may come from the graft donor. CDR3 bases: TGCAGTGCTAGAAGCTCGCGGGAGATCGCAGATACGCAGTATTTT. Translated: CSARSSREIADTQYF.